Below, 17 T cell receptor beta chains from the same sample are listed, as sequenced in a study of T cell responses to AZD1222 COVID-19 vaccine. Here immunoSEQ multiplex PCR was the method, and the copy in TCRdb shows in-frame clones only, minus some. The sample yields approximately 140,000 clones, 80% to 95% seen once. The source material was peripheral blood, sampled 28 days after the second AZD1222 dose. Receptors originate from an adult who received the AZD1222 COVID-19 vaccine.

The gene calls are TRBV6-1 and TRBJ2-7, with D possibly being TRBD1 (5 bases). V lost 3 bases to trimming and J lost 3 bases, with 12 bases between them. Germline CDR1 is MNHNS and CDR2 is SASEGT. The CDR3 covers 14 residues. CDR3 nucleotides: TGTGCCAGCAGTGAGGCAGGGCCTTACTACGAGCAGTACTTC. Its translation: CASSEAGPYYEQYF.

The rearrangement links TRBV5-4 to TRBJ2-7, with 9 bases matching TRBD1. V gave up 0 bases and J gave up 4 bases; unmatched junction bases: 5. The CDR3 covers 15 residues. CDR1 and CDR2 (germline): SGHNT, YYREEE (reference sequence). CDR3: CASSLEQGARYEQYF. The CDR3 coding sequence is TGTGCCAGCAGCTTGGAACAGGGGGCGCGTTACGAGCAGTACTTC.

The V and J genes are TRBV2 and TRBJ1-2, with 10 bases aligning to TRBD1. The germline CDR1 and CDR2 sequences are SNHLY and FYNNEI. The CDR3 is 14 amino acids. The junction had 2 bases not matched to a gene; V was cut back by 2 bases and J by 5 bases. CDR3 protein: CASSERDRGYGYTF. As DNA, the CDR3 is TGTGCCAGCAGTGAAAGGGACAGGGGATATGGCTACACCTTC.

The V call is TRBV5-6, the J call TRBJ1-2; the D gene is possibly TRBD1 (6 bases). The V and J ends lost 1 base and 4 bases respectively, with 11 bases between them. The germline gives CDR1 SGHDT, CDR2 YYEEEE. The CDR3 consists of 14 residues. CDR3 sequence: CASSLLDRSYGYTF. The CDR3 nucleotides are TGTGCCAGCAGCTTGTTGGACAGAAGCTATGGCTACACCTTC.

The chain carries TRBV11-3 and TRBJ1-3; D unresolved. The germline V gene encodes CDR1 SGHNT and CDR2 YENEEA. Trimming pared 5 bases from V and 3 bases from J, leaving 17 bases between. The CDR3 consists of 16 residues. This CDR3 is CASSPPGSLIGNTIYF. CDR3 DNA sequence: TGTGCCAGCAGCCCCCCCGGGTCACTGATTGGAAACACCATATATTTT.

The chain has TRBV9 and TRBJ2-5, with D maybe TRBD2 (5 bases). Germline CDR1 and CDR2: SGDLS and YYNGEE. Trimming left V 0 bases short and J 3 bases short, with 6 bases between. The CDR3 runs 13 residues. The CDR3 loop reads CASSVGREETQYF. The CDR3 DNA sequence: TGTGCCAGCAGCGTAGGGCGGGAAGAGACCCAGTACTTC. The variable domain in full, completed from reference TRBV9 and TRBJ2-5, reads DSGVTQTPKHLITATGQRVTLRCSPRSGDLSVYWYQQSLDQGLQFLIQYYNGEERAKGNILERFSAQQFPDLHSELNLSSLELGDSALYFCASSVGREETQYFGPGTRLLVL.

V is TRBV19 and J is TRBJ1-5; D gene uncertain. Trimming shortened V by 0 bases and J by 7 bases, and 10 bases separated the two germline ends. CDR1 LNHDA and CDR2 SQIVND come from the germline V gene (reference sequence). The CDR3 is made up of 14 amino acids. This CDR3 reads CASSIEGRRQPQHF. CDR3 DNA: TGTGCCAGTAGTATAGAAGGACGGAGGCAGCCCCAGCATTTT.

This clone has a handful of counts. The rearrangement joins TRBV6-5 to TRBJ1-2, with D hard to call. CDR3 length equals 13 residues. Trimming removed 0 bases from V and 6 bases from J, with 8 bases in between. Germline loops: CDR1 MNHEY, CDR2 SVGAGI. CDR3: CASSYSNLDGYTF. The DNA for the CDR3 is TGTGCCAGCAGTTACTCGAACCTGGATGGCTACACCTTC.

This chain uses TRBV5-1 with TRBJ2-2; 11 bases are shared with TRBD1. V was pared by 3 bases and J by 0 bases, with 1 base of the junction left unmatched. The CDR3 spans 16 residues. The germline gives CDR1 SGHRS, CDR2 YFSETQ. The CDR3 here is CASSSGQGANTGELFF. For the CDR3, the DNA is TGCGCCAGCAGCTCGGGACAGGGGGCGAACACCGGGGAGCTGTTTTTT.

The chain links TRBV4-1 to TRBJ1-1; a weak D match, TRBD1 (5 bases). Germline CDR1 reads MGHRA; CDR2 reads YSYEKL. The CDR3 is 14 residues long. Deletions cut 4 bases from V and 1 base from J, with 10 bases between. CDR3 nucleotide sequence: TGCGCCAGCAGCCGCGGGGCGGGGAACACTGAAGCTTTCTTT. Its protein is CASSRGAGNTEAFF.

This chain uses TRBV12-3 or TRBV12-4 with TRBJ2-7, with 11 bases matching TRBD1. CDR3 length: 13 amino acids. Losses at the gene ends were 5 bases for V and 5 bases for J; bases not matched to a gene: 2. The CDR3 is CASSRTGGNEQYF. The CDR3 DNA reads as TGTGCCAGCAGTCGGACAGGGGGCAACGAGCAGTACTTC.

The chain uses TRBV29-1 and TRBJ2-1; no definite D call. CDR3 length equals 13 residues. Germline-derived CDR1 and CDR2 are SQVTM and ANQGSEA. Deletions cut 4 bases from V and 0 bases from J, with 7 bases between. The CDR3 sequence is CSVGYSSYNEQFF. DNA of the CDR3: TGCAGCGTTGGCTATAGCTCCTACAATGAGCAGTTCTTC.

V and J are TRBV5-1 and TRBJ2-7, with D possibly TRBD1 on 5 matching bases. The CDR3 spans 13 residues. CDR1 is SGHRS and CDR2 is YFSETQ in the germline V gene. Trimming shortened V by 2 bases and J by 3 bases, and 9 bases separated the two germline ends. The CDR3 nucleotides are TGCGCCAGCAGCTTAAAACAGGACTACGAGCAGTACTTC. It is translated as CASSLKQDYEQYF. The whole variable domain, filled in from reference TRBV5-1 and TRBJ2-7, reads KAGVTQTPRYLIKTRGQQVTLSCSPISGHRSVSWYQQTPGQGLQFLFEYFSETQRNKGNFPGRFSGRQFSNSRSEMNVSTLELGDSALYLCASSLKQDYEQYFGPGTRLTVT.

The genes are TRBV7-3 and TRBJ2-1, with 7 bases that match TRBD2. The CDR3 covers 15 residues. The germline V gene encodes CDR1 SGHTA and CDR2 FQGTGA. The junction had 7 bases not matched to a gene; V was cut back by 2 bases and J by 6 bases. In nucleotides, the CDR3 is TGTGCCAGCAGCTTATGGGAGGGGTCTGGCAATGAGCAGTTCTTC. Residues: CASSLWEGSGNEQFF.

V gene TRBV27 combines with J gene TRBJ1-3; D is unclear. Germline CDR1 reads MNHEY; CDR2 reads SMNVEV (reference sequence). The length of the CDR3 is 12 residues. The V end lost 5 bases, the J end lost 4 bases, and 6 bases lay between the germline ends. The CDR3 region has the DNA TGTGCCAGCAGTCCCGGCGGAAACACCATATATTTT. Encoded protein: CASSPGGNTIYF.

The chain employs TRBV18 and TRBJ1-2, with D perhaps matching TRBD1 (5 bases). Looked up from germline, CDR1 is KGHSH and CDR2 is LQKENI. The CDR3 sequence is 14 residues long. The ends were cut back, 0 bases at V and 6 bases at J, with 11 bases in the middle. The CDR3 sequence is CASSPPAGRDGYTF. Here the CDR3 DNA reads TGTGCCAGCTCACCACCGGCAGGGAGGGATGGCTACACCTTC. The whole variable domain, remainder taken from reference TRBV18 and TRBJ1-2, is NAGVMQNPRHLVRRRGQEARLRCSPMKGHSHVYWYRQLPEEGLKFMVYLQKENIIDESGMPKERFSAEFPKEGPSILRIQQVVRGDSAAYFCASSPPAGRDGYTFGSGTRLTVV.

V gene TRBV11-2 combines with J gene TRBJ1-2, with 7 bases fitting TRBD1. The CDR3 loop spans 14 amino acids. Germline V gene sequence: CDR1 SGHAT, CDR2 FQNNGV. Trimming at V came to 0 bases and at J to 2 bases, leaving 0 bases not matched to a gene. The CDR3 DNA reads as TGTGCCAGCAGCTTAGAAGGGGGCAACTATGGCTACACCTTC. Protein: CASSLEGGNYGYTF.